Listed below are T cell receptor beta chains from one sample, sequenced in a study of blood T cell repertoires in COVID-19. TCRdb keeps only in-frame clones here, not all; method: immunoSEQ multiplex PCR. The sample includes fewer than 120,000 clones, around 79% of them seen just once. Sequencing used peripheral blood. All receptors derive from a woman aged 80 or older with active or convalescent COVID-19. Each CDR3 is given without its conserved first and last residue.

len | j_gene | v_gene | CDR3aa
16 | TRBJ1-2 | TRBV7-2 | ASSWRTSGHLDFYGYT
13 | TRBJ2-3 | TRBV2 | ASSEGGGRTDTQY
11 | TRBJ1-1 | TRBV27 | ASSLWAGFEAF
12 | TRBJ1-2 | TRBV19 | ASSHRVSNYGYT
15 | TRBJ1-2 | TRBV5-4 | ASSLAGVRATNYGYT
12 | TRBJ2-3 | TRBV11-2 | ASSKTGFVGTQY
11 | TRBJ1-1 | TRBV5-1 | ASSITTSTEAF
12 | TRBJ2-3 | TRBV18 | ASSQIATTDTQY
13 | TRBJ1-3 | TRBV28 | ASSPWTESGNTIY
16 | TRBJ2-1 | TRBV7-9 | ASSLALGSGSTYNEQF
12 | TRBJ1-2 | TRBV7-9 | ASSPDGGASGYT
11 | TRBJ1-1 | TRBV28 | ASSLVANTEAF
12 | TRBJ1-1 | TRBV19 | ASSTQTANTEAF
13 | TRBJ1-4 | TRBV7-8 | ASSPPGTGNEKLF
12 | TRBJ2-7 | TRBV2 | ATQPRQGIYEQY
12 | TRBJ2-1 | TRBV18 | ASSRLQGAYEQF
12 | TRBJ2-3 | TRBV11-1 | ASSLAGGTDTQY
13 | TRBJ2-7 | TRBV6-6 | ASSYAESRGGEQY
12 | TRBJ2-7 | TRBV2 | ASSGRSRLLEQY
11 | TRBJ1-2 | TRBV18 | ASSPLSVYGYT
14 | TRBJ2-3 | TRBV5-1 | ASSLDGGTSTDTQY
14 | TRBJ2-3 | TRBV5-6 | ASSTMTGAPTDTQY
12 | TRBJ2-2 | TRBV5-8 | ASSRGFPTGELF
13 | TRBJ2-1 | TRBV2 | ASSAQGAVYNEQF
11 | TRBJ1-1 | TRBV19 | ASSMRGPTEAF
15 | TRBJ2-2 | TRBV7-2 | ASSLGDSRRGTGELF
12 | TRBJ2-1 | TRBV20-1 | SASEGSSYNEQF
12 | TRBJ1-2 | TRBV24-1 | ATSDGTGGNGYT
14 | TRBJ1-2 | TRBV7-9 | ASSPSAYRSGRNYT
11 | TRBJ2-5 | TRBV6-5 | ASSPAQRETQY
13 | TRBJ2-1 | TRBV9 | ASSGSGDPYNEQF
13 | TRBJ1-2 | TRBV18 | ASSLPTGGVGGYT
13 | TRBJ2-5 | TRBV3-1/TRBV3-2 | ASSQAEGQGETQY
14 | TRBJ1-1 | TRBV5-1 | ASSSHRGRGVTEAF
11 | TRBJ1-1 | TRBV7-2 | ASSFQGHTEAF
13 | TRBJ2-3 | TRBV10-1 | ASSEGAGPTDTQY
10 | TRBJ2-1 | TRBV28 | ASSSRGNEQF